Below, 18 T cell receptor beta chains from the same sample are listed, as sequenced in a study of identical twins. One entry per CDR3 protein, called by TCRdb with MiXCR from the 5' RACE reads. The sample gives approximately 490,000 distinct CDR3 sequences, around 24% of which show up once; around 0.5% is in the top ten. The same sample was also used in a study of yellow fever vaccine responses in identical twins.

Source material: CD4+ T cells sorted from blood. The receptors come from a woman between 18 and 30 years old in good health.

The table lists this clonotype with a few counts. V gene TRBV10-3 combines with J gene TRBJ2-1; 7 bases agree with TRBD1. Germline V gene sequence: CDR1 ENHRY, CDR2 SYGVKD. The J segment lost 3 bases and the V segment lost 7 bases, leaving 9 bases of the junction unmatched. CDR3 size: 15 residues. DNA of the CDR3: TGTGCCATCAAGGGGGCGGAAGCCAACTACAATGAGCAGTTCTTC. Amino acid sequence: CAIKGAEANYNEQFF.

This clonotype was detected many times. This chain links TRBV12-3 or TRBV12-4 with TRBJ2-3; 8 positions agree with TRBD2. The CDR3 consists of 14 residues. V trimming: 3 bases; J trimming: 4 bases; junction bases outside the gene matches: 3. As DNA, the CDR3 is TGTGCCAGCAGTTTCACTAGCGGCTCAGATACGCAGTATTTT. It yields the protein CASSFTSGSDTQYF.

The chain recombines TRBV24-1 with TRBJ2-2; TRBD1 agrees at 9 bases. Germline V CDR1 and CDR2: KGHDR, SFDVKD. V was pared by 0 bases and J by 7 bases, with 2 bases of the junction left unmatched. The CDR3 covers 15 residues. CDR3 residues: CATSDLGTGSGELFF. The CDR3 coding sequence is TGTGCCACCAGTGATTTGGGGACAGGGAGCGGGGAGCTGTTTTTT.

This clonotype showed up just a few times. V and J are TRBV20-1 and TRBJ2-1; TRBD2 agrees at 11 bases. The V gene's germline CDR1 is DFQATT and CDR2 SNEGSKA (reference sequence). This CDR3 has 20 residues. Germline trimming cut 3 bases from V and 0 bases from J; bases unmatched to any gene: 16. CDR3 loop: CSARDRAGLAVISSYNEQFF. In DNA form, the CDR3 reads TGCAGTGCTAGGGACCGCGCGGGACTAGCGGTTATAAGCTCCTACAATGAGCAGTTCTTC.

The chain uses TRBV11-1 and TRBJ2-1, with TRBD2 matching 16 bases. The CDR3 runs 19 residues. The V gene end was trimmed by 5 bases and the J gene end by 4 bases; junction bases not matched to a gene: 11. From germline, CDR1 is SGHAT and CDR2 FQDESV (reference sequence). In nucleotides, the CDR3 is TGTGCCAGCAGCCCCGGGACTAGCGGGAGGGCCACCCTATACAATGAGCAGTTCTTC. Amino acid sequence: CASSPGTSGRATLYNEQFF.

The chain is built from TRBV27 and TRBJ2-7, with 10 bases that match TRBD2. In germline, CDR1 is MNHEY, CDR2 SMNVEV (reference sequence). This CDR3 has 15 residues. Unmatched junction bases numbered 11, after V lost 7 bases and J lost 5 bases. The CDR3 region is CASTTSGRALNEQYF. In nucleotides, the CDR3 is TGTGCCAGCACTACAAGCGGGAGGGCCTTGAACGAGCAGTACTTC.

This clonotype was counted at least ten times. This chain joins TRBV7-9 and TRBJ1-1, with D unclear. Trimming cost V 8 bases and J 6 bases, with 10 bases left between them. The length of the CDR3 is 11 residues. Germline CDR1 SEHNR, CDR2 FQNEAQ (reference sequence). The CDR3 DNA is TGTGCCAGCGCGGTTGGGGCTGAAGCTTTCTTT. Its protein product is CASAVGAEAFF. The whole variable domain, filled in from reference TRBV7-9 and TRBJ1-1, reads DTGVSQNPRHKITKRGQNVTFRCDPISEHNRLYWYRQTLGQGPEFLTYFQNEAQLEKSRLLSDRFSAERPKGSFSTLEIQRTEQGDSAMYLCASAVGAEAFFGQGTRLTVV.

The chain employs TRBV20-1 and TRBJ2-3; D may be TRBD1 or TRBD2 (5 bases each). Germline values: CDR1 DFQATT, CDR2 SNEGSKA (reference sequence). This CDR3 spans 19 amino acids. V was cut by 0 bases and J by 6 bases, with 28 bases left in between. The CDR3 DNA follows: TGCAGTGCTAGAGACCCTCTAGGGGTCGCTCCCCACGGGGCCGATACGCAGTATTTT. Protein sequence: CSARDPLGVAPHGADTQYF.

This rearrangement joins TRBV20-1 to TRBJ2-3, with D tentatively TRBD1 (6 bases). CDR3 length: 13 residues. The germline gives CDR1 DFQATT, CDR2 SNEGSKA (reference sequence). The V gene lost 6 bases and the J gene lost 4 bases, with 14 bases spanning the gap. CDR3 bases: TGCAGTGCCAACCCAGGGGTAGCAGATACGCAGTATTTT. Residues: CSANPGVADTQYF.

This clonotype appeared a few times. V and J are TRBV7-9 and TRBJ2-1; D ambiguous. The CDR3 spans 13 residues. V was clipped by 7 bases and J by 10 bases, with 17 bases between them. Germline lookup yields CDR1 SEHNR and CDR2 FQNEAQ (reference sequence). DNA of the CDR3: TGTGCCAGCAAACGGGCCTATCTGTCCGAGCAGTTCTTC. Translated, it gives CASKRAYLSEQFF.

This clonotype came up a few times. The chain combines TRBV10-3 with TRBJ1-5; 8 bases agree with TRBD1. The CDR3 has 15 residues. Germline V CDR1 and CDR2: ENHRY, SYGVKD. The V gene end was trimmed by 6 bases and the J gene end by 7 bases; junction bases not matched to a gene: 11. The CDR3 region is CAISEVQGAEQPQHF. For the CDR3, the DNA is TGTGCCATCAGCGAGGTTCAGGGGGCTGAACAGCCCCAGCATTTT.

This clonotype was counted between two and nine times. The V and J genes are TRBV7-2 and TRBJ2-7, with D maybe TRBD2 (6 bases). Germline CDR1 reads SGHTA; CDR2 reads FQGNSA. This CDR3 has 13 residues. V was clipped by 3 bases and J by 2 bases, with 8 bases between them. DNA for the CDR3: TGTGCCAGCAGCTTGTGGAGGGCCTACGAGCAGTACTTC. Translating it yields CASSLWRAYEQYF.

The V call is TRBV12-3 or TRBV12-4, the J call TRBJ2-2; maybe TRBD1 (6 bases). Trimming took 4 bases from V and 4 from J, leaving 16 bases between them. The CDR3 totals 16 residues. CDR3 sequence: CASSSPAQGITGELFF. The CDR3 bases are TGTGCCAGCAGTTCCCCGGCACAGGGAATCACCGGGGAGCTGTTTTTT.

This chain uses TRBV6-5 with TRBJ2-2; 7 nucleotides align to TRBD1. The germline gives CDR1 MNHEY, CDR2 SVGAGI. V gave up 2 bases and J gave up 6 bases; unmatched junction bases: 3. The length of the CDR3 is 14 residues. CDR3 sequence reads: CASSYNQGAGELFF. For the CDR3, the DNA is TGTGCCAGCAGTTACAATCAGGGGGCCGGGGAGCTGTTTTTT.

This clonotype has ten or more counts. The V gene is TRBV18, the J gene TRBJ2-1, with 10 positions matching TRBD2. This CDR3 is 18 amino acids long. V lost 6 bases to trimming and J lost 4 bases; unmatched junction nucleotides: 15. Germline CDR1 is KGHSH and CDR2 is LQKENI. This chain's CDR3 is CASSHGLADWGVYNEQFF. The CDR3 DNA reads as TGTGCCAGCTCCCACGGACTAGCGGATTGGGGGGTTTACAATGAGCAGTTCTTC.

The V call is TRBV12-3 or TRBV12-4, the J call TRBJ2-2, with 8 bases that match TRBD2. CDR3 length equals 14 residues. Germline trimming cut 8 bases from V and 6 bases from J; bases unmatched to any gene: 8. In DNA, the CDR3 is TGTGCCAGCTTGGAGCGGGAGTCACCCGGGGAGCTGTTTTTT. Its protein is CASLERESPGELFF.

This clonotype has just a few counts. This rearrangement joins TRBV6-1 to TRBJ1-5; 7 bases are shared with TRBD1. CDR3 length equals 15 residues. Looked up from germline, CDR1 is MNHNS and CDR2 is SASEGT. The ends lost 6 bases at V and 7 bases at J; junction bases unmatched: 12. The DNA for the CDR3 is TGTGCCAGCAGCCCGGCGGATGACAGGGCCCAGCCCCAGCATTTT. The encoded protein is CASSPADDRAQPQHF.

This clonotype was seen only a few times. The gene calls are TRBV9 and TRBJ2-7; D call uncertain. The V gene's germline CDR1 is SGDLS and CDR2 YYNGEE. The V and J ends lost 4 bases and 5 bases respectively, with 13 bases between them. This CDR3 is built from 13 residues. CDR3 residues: CASSQRHSDEQYF. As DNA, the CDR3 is TGTGCCAGCAGCCAGAGGCACTCGGACGAGCAGTACTTC.